This paragraph covers one T cell receptor beta chain sequence. A sample-barcoded 5' primer and a J-beta primer mix were used in a second PCR of about 6 to 12 cycles. TCRdb analysed the 5' RACE reads with MiXCR anew, one entry per CDR3 protein. Of about 290,000 distinct CDR3 sequences listed, roughly 26% are singletons. The sample belongs to a study of blood T cells in healthy people across ages. Study information: In model experiments, template switching was able to capture about one barcoded beta molecule for every two T cells that were present.

The sequence was collected from a woman in her seventies in good health. The sample taken for sequencing was blood.

The CDR3 spells CASSSPIRDRAQPQHF. In DNA, the CDR3 is TGTGCCAGCAGTTCGCCAATCAGGGATCGGGCCCAGCCCCAGCATTTT. V usage is TRBV28 and J usage is TRBJ1-5, with D possibly TRBD1 on 5 matching bases. CDR1 is MDHEN, CDR2 SYDVKM, per germline. This CDR3 spans 16 amino acids. With 4 bases removed from V and 7 bases from J, the gap between germline ends came to 20 bases.